Shown below are 8 T cell receptor beta chains from a single sample sequenced in a study of shared clonotypes between healthy human individuals. In the naive CD8 group, cells lacked CD45RO and were positively selected for CCR7, so terminally differentiated effector memory CD45RA+ cells were left out. Sequencing used immunoSEQ multiplex PCR; TCRdb keeps in-frame clones, though not all of them. The sample holds 2 million or so clones; about 95% are singletons and the top ten take more than 0.95%. Material: naive CD8+ T cells sorted from blood. The source is a man younger than 35 in good health.

This rearrangement joins TRBV7-9 to TRBJ1-2, with 9 bases aligning to TRBD1. The CDR3 has 16 residues. V lost 5 bases to trimming and J lost 2 bases; unmatched junction nucleotides: 9. Germline assignment: CDR1 SEHNR and CDR2 FQNEAQ (reference sequence). CDR3 residues: CASSPQVGTGNYGYTF. The DNA for the CDR3 is TGTGCCAGCAGCCCCCAAGTGGGGACAGGGAACTATGGCTACACCTTC.

Of note for this clone: Within the sample, other DNA sequences also encode this same CDR3. This chain connects TRBV27 to TRBJ1-1; D is ambiguous. This CDR3 spans 14 amino acids. Trimming left V 2 bases short and J 2 bases short, with 9 bases between. Germline V gene data show CDR1 as MNHEY and CDR2 as SMNVEV (reference sequence). The CDR3 sequence is CASSLAGLNTEAFF. CDR3 in DNA: TGTGCCAGCAGTTTAGCAGGACTAAACACTGAAGCTTTCTTT.

The chain is built from TRBV7-6 and TRBJ2-7; D is perhaps TRBD1 (8 bases). Trimming shortened V by 4 bases and J by 3 bases, and 16 bases separated the two germline ends. CDR3 length: 15 residues. The germline V gene encodes CDR1 SGHVS and CDR2 FNYEAQ. The CDR3 loop reads CASSSGQGLLYEQYF. CDR3 in DNA: TGTGCCAGCAGCTCAGGACAGGGACTACTCTACGAGCAGTACTTC.

V usage is TRBV27 and J usage is TRBJ2-7; TRBD2 might be the D (5 bases). Looked up from germline, CDR1 is MNHEY and CDR2 is SMNVEV (reference sequence). Trimming removed 2 bases at V and 6 bases at J, with 11 bases between. There are 13 residues in the CDR3. The CDR3 here is CASSLLDSSEQYF. CDR3 nucleotide sequence: TGTGCCAGCAGTTTACTGGACTCAAGCGAGCAGTACTTC.

As concerns this clone: The sample holds other DNA sequences that translate to the same CDR3. V usage is TRBV9 and J usage is TRBJ1-2; the D is unclear. V lost 2 bases and J lost 2, with 7 bases in between. The germline V gene has CDR1 SGDLS and CDR2 YYNGEE. The CDR3 spans 13 residues. This chain's CDR3 is CASSVAANYGYTF. The DNA of the CDR3 is TGTGCCAGCAGCGTCGCAGCCAACTATGGCTACACCTTC.

This chain connects TRBV15 to TRBJ1-4, with 11 bases lining up with TRBD1. Germline V lookup: CDR1 LNHNV, CDR2 YYDKDF (reference sequence). Trimming removed 5 bases from V and 6 bases from J; junction bases left unmatched: 8. CDR3 length equals 16 residues. The CDR3 coding sequence is TGTGCCACCAGCTCGAGTCCGGGACAGGGGGATGAAAAACTGTTTTTT. Its translation: CATSSSPGQGDEKLFF.

This chain uses TRBV6-1 with TRBJ2-1, with 15 bases that match TRBD2. Germline lookup yields CDR1 MNHNS and CDR2 SASEGT. The CDR3 runs 18 residues. V shed 0 bases and J 8 bases; nucleotides not matched to a gene: 8. The CDR3 here is CASSEAGTSGRYWDEQFF. CDR3 coding DNA: TGTGCCAGCAGTGAAGCCGGGACTAGCGGGAGGTACTGGGATGAGCAGTTCTTC.

The CDR3 DNA reads as TGCGCCAGCAGCCAAGATGGAACAGGGGGTGGTGGCTACACCTTC. Its translation is CASSQDGTGGGGYTF. This chain links TRBV4-3 with TRBJ1-2, with 8 bases that match TRBD1. This CDR3 is 15 amino acids long. Germline values: CDR1 LGHNA, CDR2 YSLEER. V was clipped by 0 bases and J by 7 bases; unmatched bases: 7.